This T cell receptor (beta chain) was retrieved from a study of blood T cell repertoires in COVID-19. Original data processing: The authors estimated nucleated cell counts from reference gene primer amplification. TCRdb's copy holds only in-frame clones and misses some; the assay was immunoSEQ multiplex PCR. The V and J calls and the clone size are those of that table, but D and trimming were determined from the DNA. This table holds more than 35,000 clones, roughly 87% found once. This CDR3 is 15 amino acids long. V was cut by 0 bases and J by 0 bases, with 7 bases left in between. Per germline, CDR1 SGDLS and CDR2 YYNGEE.

The rearrangement joins TRBV9 to TRBJ1-5; the D is unclear. The source material was peripheral blood. This clonotype was obtained from a human donor in a cohort sampled during active COVID-19. The CDR3 loop reads CASSVGHNSNQPQHF. The CDR3 bases are TGTGCCAGCAGCGTAGGACACAATAGCAATCAGCCCCAGCATTTT. Full variable domain (rest looked up from reference TRBV9 and TRBJ1-5): DSGVTQTPKHLITATGQRVTLRCSPRSGDLSVYWYQQSLDQGLQFLIQYYNGEERAKGNILERFSAQQFPDLHSELNLSSLELGDSALYFCASSVGHNSNQPQHFGDGTRLSIL.